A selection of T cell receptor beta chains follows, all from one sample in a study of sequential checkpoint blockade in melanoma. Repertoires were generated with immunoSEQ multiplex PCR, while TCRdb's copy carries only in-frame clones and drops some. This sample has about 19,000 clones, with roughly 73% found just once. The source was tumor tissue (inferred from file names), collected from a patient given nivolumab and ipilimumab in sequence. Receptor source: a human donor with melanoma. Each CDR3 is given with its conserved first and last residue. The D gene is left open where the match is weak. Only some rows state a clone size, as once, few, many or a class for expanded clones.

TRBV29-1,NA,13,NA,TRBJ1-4,CSVDSHEGEKLFF,TGCAGCGTTGACAGTCACGAGGGTGAAAAACTGTTTTTT
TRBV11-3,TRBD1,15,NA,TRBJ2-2,CASSPQGANTGELFF,TGTGCCAGCAGCCCGCAGGGGGCGAACACCGGGGAGCTGTTTTTT
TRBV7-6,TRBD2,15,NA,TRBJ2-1,CASPTSGGVLHEQFF,TGTGCCAGCCCTACGAGCGGGGGGGTTCTCCATGAGCAGTTCTTC
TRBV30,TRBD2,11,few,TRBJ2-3,CASTKGTSGGF,TGTGCCTCCACCAAGGGGACTAGCGGGGGATTT
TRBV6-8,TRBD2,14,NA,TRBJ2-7,CASDSGRAPYEQYF,TGTGCCAGCGATAGCGGGAGGGCCCCCTACGAGCAGTACTTC
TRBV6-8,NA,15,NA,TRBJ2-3,CASSKDLSFTDTQYF,TGTGCCAGCTCAAAAGACCTATCCTTCACAGATACGCAGTATTTT
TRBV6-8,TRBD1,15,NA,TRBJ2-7,CASSYSGQYLYEQYF,TGTGCCAGCAGTTACTCGGGACAGTATCTCTACGAGCAGTACTTC
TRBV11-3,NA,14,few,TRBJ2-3,CASSTRGEGDTQYF,TGTGCCAGCAGCACCAGGGGGGAGGGAGATACGCAGTATTTT
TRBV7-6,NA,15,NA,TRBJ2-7,CASSFPGQTDYEQYF,TGTGCCAGCAGCTTTCCGGGACAAACAGACTACGAGCAGTACTTC
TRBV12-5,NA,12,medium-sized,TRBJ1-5,CASTDRGQPQHF,TGTGCCAGCACCGACCGGGGGCAGCCCCAGCATTTT
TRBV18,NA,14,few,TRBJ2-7,CASSQGRGPYEQYF,TGTGCCAGCTCACAGGGGCGGGGCCCCTACGAGCAGTACTTC
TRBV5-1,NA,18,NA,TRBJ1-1,CASSLAPAPAKGGTEAFF,TGCGCCAGCAGCTTGGCCCCGGCGCCCGCCAAGGGAGGCACTGAAGCTTTCTTT
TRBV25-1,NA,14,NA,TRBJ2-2,CASSGGSGTGELFF,TGTGCCAGCAGTGGAGGTTCGGGCACCGGGGAGCTGTTTTTT